This T cell receptor beta chain is drawn from a study of T cell repertoires in ileal Crohn's disease. Study information: Surgery for a complication: stricturing in 61%, penetrating in about 40%. Thiopurines (11) or anti-TNF agents (approximately 20) were given postoperatively to about half.

Trimming took 0 bases from V and 0 from J, leaving 12 bases between them. Germline V lookup: CDR1 SGHRS, CDR2 YFSETQ. The CDR3 has 16 residues. This clone has just a few counts. Its specificity is not known. Study findings and constraints: Active smokers at surgery had more clonal expansions than non-smokers.

Sequencing used immunoSEQ multiplex PCR; TCRdb keeps in-frame clones, though not all of them. In the table there are approximately 18,000 clones, less than 65% of which are singletons. This receptor was identified in an adult with Crohn's disease. V and J are TRBV5-1 and TRBJ1-2; D unresolved. Sequencing used ileal tissue. CDR3 in DNA: TGCGCCAGCAGCTTGGTTACGGGAAAGACTAACTATGGCTACACCTTC. Protein sequence: CASSLVTGKTNYGYTF.